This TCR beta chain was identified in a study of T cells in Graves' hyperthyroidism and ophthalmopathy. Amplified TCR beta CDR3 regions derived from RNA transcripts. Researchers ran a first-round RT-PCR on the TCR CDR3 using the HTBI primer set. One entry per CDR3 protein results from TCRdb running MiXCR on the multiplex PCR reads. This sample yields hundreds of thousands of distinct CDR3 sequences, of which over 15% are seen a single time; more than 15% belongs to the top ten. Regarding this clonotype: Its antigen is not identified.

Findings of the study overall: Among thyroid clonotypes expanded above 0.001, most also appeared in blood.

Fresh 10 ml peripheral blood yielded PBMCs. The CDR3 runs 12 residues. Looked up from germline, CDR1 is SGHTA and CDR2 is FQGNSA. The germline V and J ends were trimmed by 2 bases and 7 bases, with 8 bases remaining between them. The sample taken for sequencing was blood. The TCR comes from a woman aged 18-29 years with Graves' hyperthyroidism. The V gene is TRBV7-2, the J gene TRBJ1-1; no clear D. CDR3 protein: CASSLLGDEAFF. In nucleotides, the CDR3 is TGTGCCAGCAGCTTACTTGGGGATGAAGCTTTCTTT.